This TCR beta chain was recorded in a study of control samples from healthy donors and cancer patients. This clone was counted between two and nine times. V dropped 1 base and J dropped 11 bases, with 11 bases sitting between them. Germline CDR1 reads GTSNPN; CDR2 reads SVGIG (reference sequence). This CDR3 comprises 11 residues. Produced via immunoSEQ multiplex PCR; TCRdb's table is partial and in-frame only. There are some 160,000 clones in the sample; roughly 92% occur only once, and 0.65% to 0.75% lies in the top ten. The material sequenced was blood. This TCR was recovered from a woman in her 30s in good health. The J gene is TRBJ1-1, the V gene TRBV30, with no clear D. The CDR3 here is CAWSGTSAAFF. Written as DNA, the CDR3 is TGTGCCTGGAGTGGGACTTCGGCGGCTTTCTTT. Complete variable domain (other parts from reference TRBV30 and TRBJ1-1): SQTIHQWPATLVQPVGSPLSLECTVEGTSNPNLYWYRQAAGRGLQLLFYSVGIGQISSEVPQNLSASRPQDRQFILSSKKLLLSDSGFYLCAWSGTSAAFFGQGTRLTVV.